This is a list of T cell receptor beta chains from one sample in a study of blood T cells in healthy people across ages. TCRdb reprocessed the 5' RACE reads via MiXCR and lists one record per CDR3 protein. Among around 1.5 million distinct CDR3 sequences listed, approximately 59% were seen once. The material sequenced was blood. The receptors derive from a young man in good health. The CDR3 runs from the conserved cysteine through the conserved F or W. A D gene is named only where the DNA matches it firmly. Part of the rows lack a size; the others show once, few, many or a class for expanded clones.

d_call	v_call	j_call	cdr3_length	clone_size	cdr3_nt	cdr3_aa
.	TRBV28	TRBJ1-1	15	.	TGTGCCAGCACTAATCGTGGGCACTTGAACACTGAAGCTTTCTTT	CASTNRGHLNTEAFF
.	TRBV19	TRBJ2-7	14	.	TGTGCCAGTAGTATGGGACCGACCCTCTACGAGCAGTACTTC	CASSMGPTLYEQYF
.	TRBV6-9	TRBJ2-3	15	.	TGTGCCAGCCCCCCCCGGGCCAGCGACACAGATACGCAGTATTTT	CASPPRASDTDTQYF
TRBD2	TRBV10-1	TRBJ2-7	13	.	TGCGCCAGCGGGTTCGGACTAGCTGGCGAGCAGTACTTC	CASGFGLAGEQYF
TRBD1	TRBV20-1	TRBJ2-7	14	.	TGCAGTGCTAGAGATGGGACAGGATGGGACGAGCAGTACTTC	CSARDGTGWDEQYF
.	TRBV2	TRBJ1-1	13	.	TGTGCCACCGAGGGACCAGGGGACACTGAAGCTTTCTTT	CATEGPGDTEAFF
.	TRBV29-1	TRBJ1-2	13	.	TGCAGCGTTGCGGCACGTGGTGGATATGGCTACACCTTC	CSVAARGGYGYTF
TRBD1	TRBV7-6	TRBJ2-5	14	.	TGTGCCAGCAGCGTATGGGACAGCCAAGAGACCCAGTACTTC	CASSVWDSQETQYF
TRBD1	TRBV18	TRBJ2-7	16	.	TGTGCCAGCTCACCCGAAGACAGGGTGAGACCCTACGAGCAGTACTTC	CASSPEDRVRPYEQYF
.	TRBV4-1	TRBJ1-5	15	.	TGCGCCAGCAGCCTGGTGGGCTATAGCAATCAGCCCCAGCATTTT	CASSLVGYSNQPQHF
.	TRBV4-1	TRBJ1-5	16	.	TGCGCCAGCAGCCAAGGGGCAGATAAACCCAATCAGCCCCAGCATTTT	CASSQGADKPNQPQHF
.	TRBV28	TRBJ2-7	12	.	TGTGCCAGCAGGGGCAGGGAGTACGAGCAGTACTTC	CASRGREYEQYF
.	TRBV14	TRBJ2-3	16	few	TGTGCCAGCAGCCAAGTGGGGGACGTAGTGGCGGATACGCAGTATTTT	CASSQVGDVVADTQYF
TRBD1	TRBV20-1	TRBJ1-6	16	.	TGCAGTGCTAGACCTACACAGGGGAGGGATAATTCACCCCTCCACTTT	CSARPTQGRDNSPLHF
TRBD2	TRBV10-3	TRBJ2-5	14	few	TGTGCCATCAGTGAGTGGCTAGCGGGGGAGACCCAGTACTTC	CAISEWLAGETQYF
.	TRBV2	TRBJ2-3	13	.	TGTGCCAGCCAGTGGAGTTTCGCAGATACGCAGTATTTT	CASQWSFADTQYF
.	TRBV20-1	TRBJ2-5	12	few	TGCAGTGCTACAGACAGGTCCTTAAGGCAGTACTTC	CSATDRSLRQYF
TRBD1	TRBV29-1	TRBJ1-5	13	.	TGCAGCGTTGGGGACAGCACGAATCAGCCCCAGCATTTT	CSVGDSTNQPQHF
.	TRBV7-2	TRBJ1-2	14	.	TGTGCCAGCAGCTCTTCAGGGCATAGCTATGGCTACACCTTC	CASSSSGHSYGYTF
.	TRBV5-5	TRBJ2-7	15	.	TGTGCCAGCAGCATCCCAGCCTCCGCCTCCTACGAGCAGTACTTC	CASSIPASASYEQYF
.	TRBV28	TRBJ1-6	12	.	TGTGCCAGCAGTTCTCTATCATCACTCCTCCACTTT	CASSSLSSLLHF
.	TRBV4-1	TRBJ2-3	16	.	TGCGCCAGCAGCATAAGAGGGGCAGCCAGCACAGATACGCAGTATTTT	CASSIRGAASTDTQYF
TRBD1	TRBV7-2	TRBJ1-2	14	few	TGTGCCAGCAGCTTCGGACAGGCGGATTATGGCTACACCTTC	CASSFGQADYGYTF
TRBD2	TRBV20-1	TRBJ2-3	16	few	TGCAGTGCTAGAGATCTTGCGGGAGGGAATACAGATACGCAGTATTTT	CSARDLAGGNTDTQYF
.	TRBV28	TRBJ2-3	13	.	TGTGCCAGCAGTTGGAGTAGCACAGATACGCAGTATTTT	CASSWSSTDTQYF
.	TRBV7-9	TRBJ2-7	12	many	TGTGCCAGCAGCCCCAATACCTACGAGCAGTACTTC	CASSPNTYEQYF
TRBD1	TRBV29-1	TRBJ1-2	13	.	TGCAGCGTAGCAACAGGGGGAACCTATGGCTACACCTTC	CSVATGGTYGYTF
TRBD2	TRBV2	TRBJ2-5	13	.	TGTGCCAGCAGTGGGGGGGGTTATGAGACCCAGTACTTC	CASSGGGYETQYF
.	TRBV20-1	TRBJ2-7	13	few	TGCAGTGCTAGAGGCCCAGGGGTTTACGAGCAGTACTTC	CSARGPGVYEQYF
.	TRBV5-4	TRBJ2-3	13	.	TGTGCCAGCAGCAGCGACCAGAGAGGGACGCAGTATTTT	CASSSDQRGTQYF
.	TRBV5-8	TRBJ2-7	11	.	TGTGCCAGCTTCAGAGCGTACGAGCAGTACTTC	CASFRAYEQYF
TRBD1	TRBV5-1	TRBJ2-7	15	.	TGCGCCAGCAGCGAACAGGGGGCGTTCTCTTACGAGCAGTACTTC	CASSEQGAFSYEQYF
TRBD1	TRBV6-6	TRBJ1-4	16	.	TGTGCCAGCAACCGACCCCAGGGGGCTACTAATGAAAAACTGTTTTTT	CASNRPQGATNEKLFF
TRBD1	TRBV7-9	TRBJ1-2	13	.	TGTGCCAGCAGCCTGGACAGGGTAATTGGCTACACCTTC	CASSLDRVIGYTF
.	TRBV12-3/TRBV12-4	TRBJ2-7	16	.	TGTGCCAGCAGCGCAGGCGGGACGGCATCTACCTACGAGCAGTACTTC	CASSAGGTASTYEQYF
TRBD1	TRBV29-1	TRBJ1-5	15	.	TGCAGCGTTGAAAAGGACAGGGGAGGGTATCAGCCCCAGCATTTT	CSVEKDRGGYQPQHF
.	TRBV20-1	TRBJ2-5	15	.	TGCAGTGCTAGAGAAGGACCGGCTCCCCAAGAGACCCAGTACTTC	CSAREGPAPQETQYF
TRBD1	TRBV29-1	TRBJ1-2	15	few	TGCAGCGTTAAGAAACAGGGGCCGGCTAACTATGGCTACACCTTC	CSVKKQGPANYGYTF
.	TRBV20-1	TRBJ2-7	17	few	TGCAGTGCTAGAGATCCCGCTTCTTCAGGGAGGAACTACGAGCAGTACTTC	CSARDPASSGRNYEQYF
.	TRBV20-1	TRBJ1-3	14	once	TGCAGTGCTAGAGCTTGGGGAACAGGAAACACCATATATTTT	CSARAWGTGNTIYF
TRBD2	TRBV7-2	TRBJ2-3	16	many	TGTGCCAGCAGTTCAGGAGGGACTAGCGGCGAGGGTACGCAGTATTTT	CASSSGGTSGEGTQYF
.	TRBV20-1	TRBJ1-1	13	.	TGCAGTACTAACAGGGACGGCAACACTGAAGCTTTCTTT	CSTNRDGNTEAFF
TRBD2	TRBV20-1	TRBJ2-3	14	.	TGCAGTGCTAGAGTTAGCGGGAGCGCAGATACGCAGTATTTT	CSARVSGSADTQYF
.	TRBV4-2	TRBJ2-2	17	.	TGTGCAAGCAGCCAAGAGGGGTGGGAGCGCCGACTAGGGGAGCTGTTTTTT	CASSQEGWERRLGELFF
.	TRBV11-2	TRBJ2-7	14	.	TGTGCCAGCAGCTTGGGGGCTTTCGGCTACGAGCAGTACTTC	CASSLGAFGYEQYF
.	TRBV6-5	TRBJ1-5	14	.	TGTGCCAGCAGCGAAGGGCTTCTCAATCAGCCCCAGCATTTT	CASSEGLLNQPQHF
.	TRBV29-1	TRBJ1-1	13	.	TGCAGCGTTGAGTATAGGGGAAAAACTGAAGCTTTCTTT	CSVEYRGKTEAFF
.	TRBV20-1	TRBJ1-1	12	few	TGCAGTGCTAGAGCCCTCTTTCGCGAAGCTTTCTTT	CSARALFREAFF
TRBD1	TRBV29-1	TRBJ2-5	14	.	TGCAGCGTCACCGGGACAGGGATCCAAGAGACCCAGTACTTC	CSVTGTGIQETQYF
TRBD1	TRBV5-6	TRBJ2-7	15	.	TGTGCCAGCAGTCCGGGACAGGACGTATTCTACGAGCAGTACTTC	CASSPGQDVFYEQYF
.	TRBV29-1	TRBJ2-1	14	few	TGCAGCGTTGAGAAGGCAGGATCCTACAATGAGCAGTTCTTC	CSVEKAGSYNEQFF
.	TRBV21-1	TRBJ2-6	19	.	TGTGCCAGCAGCAAATCCCCCCGGGACAGAATCTCTGGGGCCAACGTCCTGACTTTC	CASSKSPRDRISGANVLTF
.	TRBV13	TRBJ1-1	17	.	TGTGCCAGCAGCATCCGGAAACAAGGGTTCGAGAACACTGAAGCTTTCTTT	CASSIRKQGFENTEAFF
.	TRBV7-9	TRBJ1-1	15	.	TGTGCCAGCAGCGACCTGACGACAGGGAACACTGAAGCTTTCTTT	CASSDLTTGNTEAFF
TRBD1	TRBV12-3/TRBV12-4	TRBJ1-1	16	.	TGTGCCAGCACCACGGACAGGGGGGTAATTGACACTGAAGCTTTCTTT	CASTTDRGVIDTEAFF
.	TRBV20-1	TRBJ2-2	13	.	TGCAGTGCTCCCAAGTACGTCTCCGGGGAGCTGTTTTTT	CSAPKYVSGELFF
TRBD1	TRBV20-1	TRBJ2-7	13	once	TGCAGTGCCACTGGGACAGACTACTACGAGCAGTACTTC	CSATGTDYYEQYF